The clone carrying this T cell receptor beta chain was seen repeatedly, ten times or more. What it recognizes is unknown. Each ophthalmopathy patient scored at least 3 on the Clinical Activity Score and at least 4 on NOSPECS grade, with duration under 3 months. The data originate from a study of T cells in Graves' hyperthyroidism and ophthalmopathy. Study-level information: Peripheral blood draws took place at initial diagnosis, ahead of any treatment. General observations from the study: Ophthalmopathy was model-predicted a median about 6 months pre-onset. Blood also carried most thyroid clonotypes expanded above 0.001.

TCR beta CDR3 sequences were amplified from RNA transcripts. TCR CDR3 regions were first amplified by RT-PCR with HTBI primers. TCRdb independently ran MiXCR on the multiplex PCR reads; one entry per CDR3 protein. The profile shows about 610,000 distinct CDR3 sequences, about 14% of them singletons. The CDR3 has 15 residues. CDR1 is MNHNS, CDR2 SASEGT, per germline. Trimming removed 1 base from V and 2 bases from J, with 12 bases in between. This TCR was recovered from a woman aged 40-49 years with Graves' ophthalmopathy. Sequenced: blood. The chain combines TRBV6-1 with TRBJ2-7; D gene unclear. As DNA, the CDR3 is TGTGCCAGCAGTGAAGGGCCAGGTCCAACCTACGAGCAGTACTTC. Encoded protein: CASSEGPGPTYEQYF.